What follows describes a single T cell receptor (beta chain). The data were obtained in a study of shared clonotypes between healthy human individuals. The naive CD8 population came from CD45RO-negative cells selected for CCR7, without terminally differentiated effector memory CD45RA+ cells. The repertoire was sequenced with immunoSEQ multiplex PCR; TCRdb's copy has only in-frame clones and lacks some. The sample holds millions of clones, about 95% seen once. The CDR3 is made up of 18 amino acids. Germline CDR1 MNHEY, CDR2 SMNVEV (reference sequence). Trimming at V came to 3 bases and at J to 1 base, leaving 8 bases not matched to a gene.

The TCR originated in a man in his late teens or twenties in good health. The sequenced material came from naive CD8+ T cells sorted from blood. The genes are TRBV27 and TRBJ2-2, with 10 nucleotides matching TRBD1. CDR3 amino acids: CASSFGTGDILNTGELFF. CDR3 DNA sequence: TGTGCCAGCAGTTTCGGGACAGGGGATATCCTGAACACCGGGGAGCTGTTTTTT.